Sequencing of this T cell receptor (beta chain) was carried out in a study of blood T cells in healthy people across ages. Study conclusions and caveats: Older individuals had lower TCR beta diversity per million T cells (the decline was roughly linear).

Together with a sample-barcoded 5' primer, a J-beta primer mix was included in a second PCR lasting roughly 6 to 12 cycles. TCRdb redid the calling of the 5' RACE reads with MiXCR, one entry per CDR3 protein. The sample contains roughly 1.6 million distinct CDR3 sequences, about 31% of which appear only once. This CDR3 region has 14 residues. Germline CDR1 reads DFQATT; CDR2 reads SNEGSKA (reference sequence). V was pared by 2 bases and J by 5 bases, with 15 bases between. The draw of peripheral blood yielded around 10 milliliters from each donor. This clonotype occurred a few times. The antigen remains unidentified.

The chain employs TRBV20-1 and TRBJ1-2; D possibly corresponds to TRBD1 (5 bases). Sequencing was carried out using blood. This TCR came from a woman aged 25 to 39 in good health. The CDR3 bases are TGCAGTGCTAGACCGCCGGGCGGGGGTTATGGCTACACCTTC. This gives the protein CSARPPGGGYGYTF.